Listed here are 32 T cell receptor beta chains from one sample, sequenced in a study of shared T cell receptors in the human thymus. Sequencing was performed with immunoSEQ multiplex PCR; in TCRdb, only in-frame clones are kept and a portion is missing. This sample has about 380,000 clones, with approximately 95% found just once. Sequenced: thymocytes. Receptors originate from a human donor.

The rearrangement joins TRBV7-6 to TRBJ2-2; tentatively, D is TRBD1 (5 bases). Germline CDR1 reads SGHVS; CDR2 reads FNYEAQ. The CDR3 is made up of 13 amino acids. The V gene lost 5 bases and the J gene lost 5 bases, with 9 bases spanning the gap. The CDR3 region is CASSPRETGELFF. The CDR3 nucleotides are TGTGCCAGCAGCCCCAGGGAAACCGGGGAGCTGTTTTTT.

Only one count was recorded for this clone. The V gene is TRBV28, the J gene TRBJ2-7; TRBD1 might be the D (5 bases). CDR1 and CDR2 (germline): MDHEN, SYDVKM. V lost 3 bases and J lost 3, with 9 bases in between. The CDR3 length is 13 residues. Here the CDR3 DNA reads TGTGCCAGCAGTTTCGCAGGGATCTACGAGCAGTACTTC. Protein product: CASSFAGIYEQYF.

The CDR3 DNA follows: TGTGCCAGCAGCGCCGGGACTAGCGATCCCTACGAGCAGTACTTC. Protein sequence: CASSAGTSDPYEQYF. V is TRBV11-2 and J is TRBJ2-7, with 10 bases matching TRBD2. The CDR3 spans 15 residues. Trimming at V came to 5 bases and at J to 2 bases, leaving 6 bases not matched to a gene. In germline, CDR1 is SGHAT, CDR2 FQNNGV.

The rearrangement joins TRBV5-6 to TRBJ2-7; 8 nucleotides align to TRBD2. Germline V CDR1 and CDR2: SGHDT, YYEEEE. The CDR3 sequence is 16 residues long. With 5 bases clipped from V and 2 bases from J, the junction kept 12 bases outside the gene matches. This CDR3 reads CASRLRGGPFPYEQYF. The CDR3 bases are TGTGCCAGCAGACTCCGGGGGGGCCCCTTCCCCTACGAGCAGTACTTC.

V usage is TRBV4-1 and J usage is TRBJ2-7, with 10 bases identical to TRBD1. CDR3 length: 16 amino acids. Germline assignment: CDR1 MGHRA and CDR2 YSYEKL. Trimming at V came to 3 bases and at J to 1 base, leaving 6 bases not matched to a gene. CDR3 region: CASSHRGTGVSYEQYF. For the CDR3, the DNA is TGCGCCAGCAGCCATAGGGGGACAGGGGTGTCCTACGAGCAGTACTTC.

The rearrangement links TRBV19 to TRBJ1-1; TRBD1 agrees at 7 bases. Germline loops: CDR1 LNHDA, CDR2 SQIVND (reference sequence). With V trimmed by 6 bases and J by 5 bases, 3 bases remained unmatched. The CDR3 consists of 12 residues. The CDR3, as DNA: TGTGCCAGTAGGAGGGGGCGGACTGAAGCTTTCTTT. Its protein product is CASRRGRTEAFF. Full variable domain (outside the CDR3, taken from reference TRBV19 and TRBJ1-1): DGGITQSPKYLFRKEGQNVTLSCEQNLNHDAMYWYRQDPGQGLRLIYYSQIVNDFQKGDIAEGYSVSREKKESFPLTVTSAQKNPTAFYLCASRRGRTEAFFGQGTRLTVV.

The chain joins TRBV4-3 to TRBJ2-3; the D is unclear. Germline V gene data show CDR1 as LGHNA and CDR2 as YSLEER. This CDR3 region has 16 residues. V gave up 0 bases and J gave up 4 bases, with 14 bases separating them. CDR3 DNA sequence: TGCGCCAGCAGCCAAGATCCTCCAGTTAATGCAGATACGCAGTATTTT. Protein product: CASSQDPPVNADTQYF.

The V call is TRBV12-5, the J call TRBJ2-7; TRBD1 is a possible D gene (7 bases). Germline values: CDR1 LGHNT, CDR2 FRNRAP. CDR3 length: 14 residues. Between the trimmed V and J ends, which lost 7 bases and 3 bases, there was a span of 16 bases. The CDR3 nucleotides read TGTGCTAGTGCCCCAGGAGGGGGCTACTACGAGCAGTACTTC. This translates into CASAPGGGYYEQYF.

The table lists this clone with a count of one. The chain employs TRBV7-3 and TRBJ2-7; the match to TRBD2 covers 7 bases. The CDR3 consists of 17 residues. Germline CDR1 is SGHTA and CDR2 is FQGTGA. V shed 5 bases, J shed 0 bases, and the junction held 13 bases outside the gene matches. The CDR3 spells CASSRKLLADSSYEQYF. The CDR3 bases are TGTGCCAGCAGCCGCAAACTTCTAGCGGATAGCTCCTACGAGCAGTACTTC.

J is TRBJ2-5 and V is TRBV5-1; the D gene could be TRBD1 or TRBD2 (5 bases each). The CDR3 consists of 16 residues. V dropped 0 bases and J dropped 5 bases, with 17 bases sitting between them. CDR1 SGHRS and CDR2 YFSETQ come from the germline V gene. The CDR3 nucleotides are TGCGCCAGCAGCTTGGGTACGGGGCCCCGGCGGGAGACCCAGTACTTC. Its translation is CASSLGTGPRRETQYF.

This clone appeared a single time. The V call is TRBV6-5, the J call TRBJ1-4; D not resolved. Germline V gene lookup returns CDR1 MNHEY and CDR2 SVGAGI. This CDR3 is 16 amino acids long. The V end lost 0 bases, the J end lost 4 bases, and 12 bases lay between the germline ends. CDR3 loop: CASSYSNEQINEKLFF. The DNA of the CDR3 is TGTGCCAGCAGTTACTCGAATGAACAGATTAATGAAAAACTGTTTTTT.

V gene TRBV10-2 combines with J gene TRBJ2-4; TRBD2 aligns across 7 bases. The J segment lost 3 bases and the V segment lost 3 bases, leaving 17 bases of the junction unmatched. Germline CDR1 is WSHSY and CDR2 is SAAADI. The CDR3 totals 19 residues. The CDR3 spells CASSDDLGSGEGSKNIQYF. CDR3 nucleotides: TGCGCCAGCAGTGACGATCTTGGGAGCGGGGAGGGCAGCAAAAACATTCAGTACTTC.

The chain links TRBV28 to TRBJ2-1; D gene uncertain. The CDR3 has 11 residues. With 7 bases removed from V and 5 bases from J, the gap between germline ends came to 6 bases. Germline V gene sequence: CDR1 MDHEN, CDR2 SYDVKM. This CDR3 is CASTADNEQFF. The CDR3 DNA sequence: TGTGCCAGCACCGCCGACAATGAGCAGTTCTTC.

V is TRBV6-5 and J is TRBJ2-7; 9 bases are shared with TRBD2. Germline V gene sequence: CDR1 MNHEY, CDR2 SVGAGI. This CDR3 is built from 15 residues. Trimming at V came to 0 bases and at J to 6 bases, leaving 6 bases not matched to a gene. CDR3 loop: CASSYSASGKLEQYF. CDR3 bases: TGTGCCAGCAGTTACTCGGCTAGCGGGAAACTCGAGCAGTACTTC.

The rearrangement uses TRBV28 and TRBJ2-5; 9 bases agree with TRBD2. The CDR3 loop spans 16 amino acids. In germline, CDR1 is MDHEN, CDR2 SYDVKM. Trimming took 1 base from V and 4 from J; bases not matched to a gene: 7. The CDR3 is CASSLLAGGPSETQYF. The CDR3 coding sequence is TGTGCCAGCAGTTTATTGGCGGGAGGGCCCTCAGAGACCCAGTACTTC.

The rearrangement joins TRBV30 to TRBJ1-4, with D unresolved. Germline V gene data show CDR1 as GTSNPN and CDR2 as SVGIG (reference sequence). V lost 6 bases to trimming and J lost 1 base, with 12 bases between them. This CDR3 has 14 residues. In DNA, the CDR3 is TGTGCCTGCACCATACAGCTAACTAATGAAAAACTGTTTTTT. Amino acid sequence: CACTIQLTNEKLFF.

The rearrangement joins TRBV7-2 to TRBJ2-3; TRBD1 is a possible D gene (6 bases). The CDR3 loop spans 14 amino acids. Per germline, CDR1 SGHTA and CDR2 FQGNSA. The V gene lost 5 bases and the J gene lost 1 base, with 10 bases spanning the gap. The CDR3 region has the DNA TGTGCCAGCAGCCCAGGGGAGCGCACAGATACGCAGTATTTT. Its translation is CASSPGERTDTQYF.

The count of this clone is one. V gene TRBV2 combines with J gene TRBJ2-2; TRBD2 agrees at 11 bases. With 3 bases clipped from V and 6 bases from J, the junction kept 6 bases outside the gene matches. The germline V gene has CDR1 SNHLY and CDR2 FYNNEI. The CDR3 totals 16 residues. The CDR3 DNA reads TGTGCCAGCAGTGATTCGACTAGCGGGATAGCCGGGGAGCTGTTTTTT. This codes for CASSDSTSGIAGELFF.

V gene TRBV27 combines with J gene TRBJ2-7; D remains ambiguous. CDR3 length: 13 residues. CDR1 is MNHEY, CDR2 SMNVEV, per germline (reference sequence). V was pared by 5 bases and J by 6 bases, with 14 bases between. The CDR3 nucleotides are TGTGCCAGCAGTAATGGGATCTTGGGCGAGCAGTACTTC. This encodes CASSNGILGEQYF.

The chain employs TRBV6-5 and TRBJ1-1; D may be TRBD1 (5 bases). The V end lost 2 bases, the J end lost 5 bases, and 18 bases lay between the germline ends. CDR1 and CDR2 (germline): MNHEY, SVGAGI. The CDR3 spans 16 residues. As DNA, the CDR3 is TGTGCCAGCAGTTACGGGGTGGGGGGTGGTGGTACTGAAGCTTTCTTT. Translation gives CASSYGVGGGGTEAFF.

The chain has TRBV5-1 and TRBJ2-5, with D perhaps matching TRBD1 (6 bases). Deletions cut 4 bases from V and 5 bases from J, with 15 bases between. Germline V gene data show CDR1 as SGHRS and CDR2 as YFSETQ. The CDR3 runs to 14 residues. The CDR3 loop reads CASSRTGLGETQYF. The CDR3 coding sequence is TGCGCCAGCAGCCGTACAGGGCTGGGGGAGACCCAGTACTTC.

CDR3: CASRGDLRETQYF. The DNA for the CDR3 is TGTGCCAGCAGGGGGGACTTGCGGGAGACCCAGTACTTC. The chain employs TRBV25-1 and TRBJ2-5; possibly TRBD2 for D (6 bases). Trimming took off 6 bases at V and 5 bases at J, with 13 bases between the two ends. The CDR3 is made up of 13 amino acids. Germline V gene data show CDR1 as MGHDK and CDR2 as SYGVNS.

This chain's CDR3 is CASSPMIVGLAGGTPYSYEQYF. Written as DNA, the CDR3 is TGTGCCAGCTCACCGATGATTGTGGGACTAGCGGGAGGGACACCCTACTCCTACGAGCAGTACTTC. V usage is TRBV18 and J usage is TRBJ2-7; 16 bases fit TRBD2. Germline trimming cut 3 bases from V and 0 bases from J; bases unmatched to any gene: 17. This CDR3 has 22 amino acids. Germline V lookup: CDR1 KGHSH, CDR2 LQKENI.

This clone was found once. Here the CDR3 DNA reads TGTGCCAGCAGCCCAGGGTCGTACCAAGAGACCCAGTACTTC. Amino acid sequence: CASSPGSYQETQYF. The chain couples TRBV7-3 to TRBJ2-5; possibly TRBD1 for D (5 bases). CDR3 length equals 14 residues. Trimming left V 5 bases short and J 0 bases short, with 10 bases between. Germline-derived CDR1 and CDR2 are SGHTA and FQGTGA.

This sequence joins TRBV14 and TRBJ2-3, with a possible D match to TRBD2 (6 bases). V dropped 1 base and J dropped 3 bases, with 17 bases sitting between them. CDR1 SGHDN and CDR2 FVKESK come from the germline V gene. This CDR3 has 17 amino acids. In nucleotides, the CDR3 is TGTGCCAGCAGCCAAGGGCCCGGGGGTGCTACGACAGATACGCAGTATTTT. It encodes CASSQGPGGATTDTQYF.

The rearrangement joins TRBV5-1 to TRBJ2-5; D assignment may be TRBD1 or TRBD2 (5 bases each). The germline V gene has CDR1 SGHRS and CDR2 YFSETQ. V was trimmed by 0 bases and J by 2 bases, leaving 17 bases between them. The CDR3 runs to 17 residues. CDR3 loop: CASSLGRDLLGQETQYF. CDR3 coding DNA: TGCGCCAGCAGCTTGGGACGGGACCTCCTCGGGCAAGAGACCCAGTACTTC.

The rearrangement uses TRBV4-1 and TRBJ2-7; D call uncertain. The germline V and J ends were trimmed by 0 bases and 3 bases, with 18 bases remaining between them. The germline gives CDR1 MGHRA, CDR2 YSYEKL. The CDR3 is 17 residues long. The DNA of the CDR3 is TGCGCCAGCAGCCAAGATAGGGTTACCCAGCGCTTCTACGAGCAGTACTTC. Protein product: CASSQDRVTQRFYEQYF.

The chain recombines TRBV4-1 with TRBJ2-5, with D perhaps matching TRBD1 (6 bases). CDR1 is MGHRA and CDR2 is YSYEKL in the germline V gene. This CDR3 has 16 residues. With 1 base removed from V and 2 bases from J, the gap between germline ends came to 14 bases. CDR3 in amino acids: CASSQGTVSPQETQYF. The CDR3 nucleotides are TGCGCCAGCAGCCAAGGGACAGTTTCCCCACAAGAGACCCAGTACTTC.

The V gene is TRBV7-2, the J gene TRBJ2-7; D uncertain. Germline assignment: CDR1 SGHTA and CDR2 FQGNSA. This CDR3 region has 11 residues. V was clipped by 5 bases and J by 7 bases, with 9 bases between them. CDR3 in amino acids: CASSHRREQYF. As DNA, the CDR3 is TGTGCCAGCAGCCACCGGCGGGAGCAGTACTTC.

V and J are TRBV4-1 and TRBJ1-4; TRBD1 matches 8 bases. CDR3 length: 17 amino acids. Germline V gene data show CDR1 as MGHRA and CDR2 as YSYEKL. V lost 4 bases and J lost 5; bases outside the gene matches: 12. The CDR3 coding sequence is TGCGCCAGCAGCCGAGTCCCATCGGGACAGGAGAATGAAAAACTGTTTTTT. Its protein product is CASSRVPSGQENEKLFF.

This sequence joins TRBV2 and TRBJ2-2, with 13 bases matching TRBD2. The CDR3 runs to 22 residues. From germline, CDR1 is SNHLY and CDR2 FYNNEI. The junction had 16 bases not matched to a gene; V was cut back by 3 bases and J by 0 bases. The CDR3 loop is CASSEHRYGLAGESANTGELFF. The CDR3 nucleotides read TGTGCCAGCAGTGAGCACCGATATGGACTAGCGGGAGAATCCGCGAACACCGGGGAGCTGTTTTTT.

This chain uses TRBV19 with TRBJ2-1; D not resolved. V dropped 9 bases and J dropped 2 bases, with 20 bases sitting between them. The germline V gene has CDR1 LNHDA and CDR2 SQIVND (reference sequence). The CDR3 extends over 16 amino acids. The CDR3 reads CASSEHFADAYNEQFF. The DNA of the CDR3 is TGTGCCAGCTCTGAGCACTTCGCGGACGCCTACAATGAGCAGTTCTTC.